This passage covers 12 T cell receptor beta chains from one sample sequenced in a study of Graves' ophthalmopathy and Graves' hyperthyroidism. RNA transcripts were the source from which TCR beta CDR3 regions were amplified. HTBI primers were used in a first-round RT-PCR, which preceded a second-round multiplex PCR. TCRdb called the multiplex PCR reads again in MiXCR, with one record for every CDR3 protein. The table has roughly 1.1 million distinct CDR3 sequences, about 38% seen once; the top ten hold approximately 10%. The sequencing sample was made of peripheral blood or thyroid tissue (not recorded which). These receptors were collected from an adult man with Graves' hyperthyroidism.

This clonotype came up many times. This sequence joins TRBV10-2 and TRBJ1-2, with D possibly being TRBD1 (5 bases). V gave up 6 bases and J gave up 4 bases, with 9 bases separating them. The length of the CDR3 is 12 residues. CDR1 is WSHSY, CDR2 SAAADI, per germline. The CDR3: CASRRDAYGYTF. For the CDR3, the DNA is TGCGCCAGCAGACGGGACGCCTATGGCTACACCTTC.

The chain uses TRBV19 and TRBJ1-3, with D tentatively TRBD1 (5 bases). Germline CDR1 and CDR2: LNHDA and SQIVND (reference sequence). V lost 6 bases and J lost 9, with 18 bases in between. The CDR3 has 14 amino acids. Here the CDR3 reads CASRSSGTAPTIYF. CDR3 coding DNA: TGTGCCAGTAGATCATCCGGGACTGCACCCACCATATATTTT.

On this clonotype: One base away lies a much larger clone, so this may be a sequencing read error. The rearrangement links TRBV6-6 to TRBJ2-5, with 11 positions matching TRBD2. Losses at the gene ends were 8 bases for V and 7 bases for J; bases not matched to a gene: 0. The V gene's germline CDR1 is MNHNY and CDR2 SVGAGI (reference sequence). The CDR3 loop spans 11 amino acids. Here the CDR3 DNA reads TGTGCCAGCGGACTAGCGGGGACCCAGTACTTC. Its protein product is CASGLAGTQYF.

This clonotype was seen only once. A clone one base away is much larger, so this may be a read error. The CDR3 here is CASRRGAGTGELFF. In DNA form, the CDR3 reads TGTGCCAGCAGAAGGGGCGCGGGCACCGGGGAGCTGTTTTTT. This sequence joins TRBV7-9 and TRBJ2-2, with D perhaps TRBD1 or TRBD2 (5 bases each). This CDR3 comprises 14 residues. Trimming pared 6 bases from V and 4 bases from J, leaving 12 bases between. CDR1 and CDR2 (germline): SEHNR, FQNEAQ (reference sequence).

The gene calls are TRBV18 and TRBJ1-1, with 7 nucleotides matching TRBD1. J was trimmed by 3 bases and V by 5 bases; bases with no gene match: 12. The CDR3 totals 16 residues. CDR1 KGHSH and CDR2 LQKENI come from the germline V gene. The CDR3 spells CASSDGGAGGHTEAFF. CDR3 DNA sequence: TGTGCCAGCTCAGACGGAGGGGCAGGGGGTCACACTGAAGCTTTCTTT. Variable domain in full (rest from reference TRBV18 and TRBJ1-1): NAGVMQNPRHLVRRRGQEARLRCSPMKGHSHVYWYRQLPEEGLKFMVYLQKENIIDESGMPKERFSAEFPKEGPSILRIQQVVRGDSAAYFCASSDGGAGGHTEAFFGQGTRLTVV.

This clonotype was found many times. The chain couples TRBV7-2 to TRBJ2-7; 13 nucleotides agree with TRBD2. J gave up 6 bases and V 0 bases, and 2 bases lay outside the gene matches. The CDR3 length is 15 residues. Per germline, CDR1 SGHTA and CDR2 FQGNSA. CDR3 protein: CASSLAWTSGGEQYF. The CDR3 DNA follows: TGTGCCAGCAGCTTAGCGTGGACTAGCGGGGGCGAGCAGTACTTC.

The chain carries TRBV30 and TRBJ1-2; no reliable D call. The ends were cut back, 1 base at V and 3 bases at J, with 9 bases in the middle. This CDR3 contains 13 residues. CDR1 and CDR2 (germline): GTSNPN, SVGIG (reference sequence). Here the CDR3 reads CAWSGVRDYGYTF. The CDR3 DNA reads as TGTGCCTGGAGTGGGGTTCGGGACTATGGCTACACCTTC.

This clonotype appeared many times. The chain combines TRBV7-3 with TRBJ2-7; 9 positions match TRBD2. Germline values: CDR1 SGHTA, CDR2 FQGTGA. Trimming removed 8 bases from V and 5 bases from J; junction bases left unmatched: 7. The CDR3 is made up of 13 amino acids. The CDR3 DNA reads as TGTGCCAGCGCCCTAGGCGGGAGGGACGAGCAGTACTTC. Translating gives CASALGGRDEQYF.

This clonotype was seen repeatedly, ten times or more. The V gene is TRBV7-9, the J gene TRBJ2-5; D is ambiguous. CDR3 size: 13 residues. Deletions cut 4 bases from V and 3 bases from J, with 9 bases between. Per the germline V gene, CDR1 is SEHNR and CDR2 is FQNEAQ (reference sequence). The CDR3 reads CASSSTWEETQYF. The CDR3 nucleotides are TGTGCCAGCAGCTCCACGTGGGAAGAGACCCAGTACTTC.

In this sample, this clonotype turned up many times. The chain joins TRBV13 to TRBJ1-6; 7 bases fit TRBD1. Germline lookup yields CDR1 PRHDT and CDR2 FYEKMQ (reference sequence). This CDR3 contains 14 residues. V trimming: 7 bases; J trimming: 9 bases; junction bases outside the gene matches: 9. The CDR3 sequence: CASNSRTGPSPLHF. DNA of the CDR3: TGTGCCAGCAATAGCCGGACAGGTCCTTCACCCCTCCACTTT.

The chain joins TRBV25-1 to TRBJ1-2; D is perhaps TRBD1 (6 bases). The CDR3 sequence is 17 residues long. V was cut by 10 bases and J by 7 bases, with 31 bases left in between. CDR1 is MGHDK, CDR2 SYGVNS, per germline. The CDR3: CATNQAPIQGGPGGYTF. In DNA form, the CDR3 reads TGTGCCACCAACCAGGCTCCTATACAGGGTGGACCGGGTGGCTACACCTTC.

This clonotype was counted at least ten times. J is TRBJ2-7 and V is TRBV10-2; no reliable D call. V was clipped by 3 bases and J by 5 bases, with 14 bases between them. CDR1 is WSHSY, CDR2 SAAADI, per germline. The CDR3 sequence is 14 residues long. The chain's CDR3 is CASSDLGIANEQYF. DNA for the CDR3: TGCGCCAGCAGTGATCTAGGGATTGCGAACGAGCAGTACTTC.